The 31 T cell receptor beta chains below come from one sample, sequenced in a study of graft-versus-host responses after intestinal transplantation. No antigen has been assigned to these receptors. Here immunoSEQ multiplex PCR was the method, and the copy in TCRdb shows in-frame clones only, minus some. The table includes about 94,000 clones, about 91% detected once. Source: unstimulated CD8+ T cells sorted from spleen or lymph node cells, taken before intestinal transplant. Receptors were obtained from a human donor who received an intestinal transplant.

The V gene is TRBV6-5, the J gene TRBJ1-1; D might be TRBD1 (5 bases). This CDR3 is 13 amino acids long. Germline V lookup: CDR1 MNHEY, CDR2 SVGAGI. V was trimmed by 2 bases and J by 8 bases, leaving 12 bases between them. Here the CDR3 reads CASSYRTQGEAFF. DNA of the CDR3: TGTGCCAGCAGTTACCGGACCCAGGGAGAAGCTTTCTTT.

The V gene is TRBV4-1, the J gene TRBJ1-1; D call uncertain. CDR1 and CDR2 (germline): MGHRA, YSYEKL. Trimming shortened V by 0 bases and J by 0 bases, and 14 bases separated the two germline ends. The CDR3 has 17 residues. In DNA form, the CDR3 reads TGCGCCAGCAGCCAAGAGTATCCCGTCCCTATGAACACTGAAGCTTTCTTT. The encoded protein is CASSQEYPVPMNTEAFF.

The rearrangement uses TRBV5-1 and TRBJ2-7; 10 nucleotides align to TRBD2. With V trimmed by 5 bases and J by 4 bases, 6 bases remained unmatched. In germline, CDR1 is SGHRS, CDR2 YFSETQ. This CDR3 has 14 residues. The CDR3 sequence: CASSYGLAVYEQYF. CDR3 sequence (DNA): TGCGCCAGCAGTTACGGACTAGCGGTTTACGAGCAGTACTTC.

The chain combines TRBV4-1 with TRBJ1-2; D call uncertain. Germline V gene sequence: CDR1 MGHRA, CDR2 YSYEKL. Trimming took off 4 bases at V and 5 bases at J, with 11 bases between the two ends. This CDR3 comprises 13 residues. CDR3 DNA: TGCGCCAGCAGCCCCTTAGCGGGATATGGCTACACCTTC. Protein product: CASSPLAGYGYTF.

This clone was seen only a few times. The gene calls are TRBV30 and TRBJ1-2; 8 nucleotides match TRBD1. The CDR3 runs 12 residues. Germline V CDR1 and CDR2: GTSNPN, SVGIG (reference sequence). The junction had 7 bases not matched to a gene; V was cut back by 7 bases and J by 6 bases. As DNA, the CDR3 is TGTGCCTATTACAGGGGGACAGATGGCTACACCTTC. This translates into CAYYRGTDGYTF.

The J gene is TRBJ2-4, the V gene TRBV27, with TRBD2 as a possible D gene (5 bases). The CDR3 has 14 residues. Germline assignment: CDR1 MNHEY and CDR2 SMNVEV (reference sequence). V lost 6 bases and J lost 2, with 11 bases in between. CDR3 region: CASSGNPPKNIQYF. For the CDR3, the DNA is TGTGCCAGCAGCGGGAACCCACCCAAAAACATTCAGTACTTC.

This chain connects TRBV4-1 to TRBJ2-7; TRBD1 might be the D (6 bases). V was shortened by 0 bases and J by 7 bases, with 16 bases between the two germline ends. Germline loops: CDR1 MGHRA, CDR2 YSYEKL. CDR3 length equals 15 residues. CDR3 loop: CASSQDPAGVSEQYF. Written as DNA, the CDR3 is TGCGCCAGCAGCCAAGATCCGGCAGGGGTGAGTGAGCAGTACTTC.

This sequence joins TRBV5-3 and TRBJ2-3, with TRBD2 identical over 9 bases. TRBV5-3 is annotated as an ORF whose role is uncertain. The CDR3 is made up of 21 amino acids. J was trimmed by 0 bases and V by 4 bases; bases with no gene match: 21. CDR3: CARSRRLRVSGGPWSTDTQYF. As DNA, the CDR3 is TGTGCCAGAAGCCGGCGACTTAGGGTAAGCGGGGGGCCCTGGAGCACAGATACGCAGTATTTT.

This clone was recorded once. The J gene is TRBJ2-2, the V gene TRBV19; D remains ambiguous. CDR1 LNHDA and CDR2 SQIVND come from the germline V gene (reference sequence). The V end lost 5 bases, the J end lost 6 bases, and 22 bases lay between the germline ends. This CDR3 region has 17 residues. CDR3 sequence: CASSPSPVRRSSGELFF. In DNA, the CDR3 is TGTGCCAGTAGTCCATCGCCGGTGCGCCGGAGCTCCGGGGAGCTGTTTTTT.

This chain connects TRBV6-5 to TRBJ1-1; D ambiguous. Germline V gene lookup returns CDR1 MNHEY and CDR2 SVGAGI. The ends were cut back, 0 bases at V and 6 bases at J, with 8 bases in the middle. CDR3 length: 13 residues. The CDR3 spells CASSYSGVSEAFF. The CDR3 DNA reads TGTGCCAGCAGTTACTCGGGCGTGTCTGAAGCTTTCTTT.

The chain combines TRBV7-9 with TRBJ1-5, with a weak D call TRBD1 (6 bases). The CDR3 length is 16 residues. Trimming removed 5 bases from V and 1 base from J, with 15 bases in between. Germline CDR1 and CDR2: SEHNR and FQNEAQ (reference sequence). CDR3 coding DNA: TGTGCCAGCAGCCAAGGGGGGGCGTACAGCAATCAGCCCCAGCATTTT. Its protein product is CASSQGGAYSNQPQHF.

The chain employs TRBV4-3 and TRBJ1-1; a weak D match, TRBD1 (6 bases). The germline V gene has CDR1 LGHNA and CDR2 YSLEER. V lost 0 bases and J lost 7, with 18 bases in between. The CDR3 runs to 16 residues. The CDR3 here is CASSQEYLQGQDEAFF. CDR3 in DNA: TGCGCCAGCAGCCAAGAATACCTACAGGGTCAGGATGAAGCTTTCTTT.

The V and J genes are TRBV19 and TRBJ1-1; no clear D gene. The V gene's germline CDR1 is LNHDA and CDR2 SQIVND (reference sequence). The length of the CDR3 is 14 residues. Deletions cut 5 bases from V and 1 base from J, with 11 bases between. The chain's CDR3 is CASSWAPTNTEAFF. The CDR3 region has the DNA TGTGCCAGTAGTTGGGCACCCACGAACACTGAAGCTTTCTTT.

Of note for this clone: Different DNA sequences within this sample yield the same CDR3. The chain employs TRBV4-1 and TRBJ2-7, with 11 bases aligning to TRBD1. The CDR3 covers 14 residues. CDR1 MGHRA and CDR2 YSYEKL come from the germline V gene. V lost 3 bases, J lost 2 bases, and 0 bases stayed unmatched. CDR3 loop: CASSQGQGAYEQYF. The CDR3 nucleotides read TGCGCCAGCAGCCAGGGACAGGGGGCCTACGAGCAGTACTTC.

The V and J genes are TRBV11-2 and TRBJ1-1; D is perhaps TRBD1 (5 bases). This CDR3 is 16 amino acids long. Germline lookup yields CDR1 SGHAT and CDR2 FQNNGV. V lost 0 bases and J lost 3, with 14 bases in between. CDR3 sequence: CASSLDWREGDTEAFF. CDR3 sequence (DNA): TGTGCCAGCAGCTTAGATTGGAGGGAAGGGGACACTGAAGCTTTCTTT.

This sequence joins TRBV9 and TRBJ1-1; 7 nucleotides agree with TRBD1. With V trimmed by 0 bases and J by 4 bases, 3 bases remained unmatched. This CDR3 has 14 residues. The germline V gene has CDR1 SGDLS and CDR2 YYNGEE. CDR3 residues: CASSVGQGSTEAFF. DNA of the CDR3: TGTGCCAGCAGCGTAGGACAGGGTAGCACTGAAGCTTTCTTT.

The chain employs TRBV7-9 and TRBJ2-1; D may be TRBD2 (6 bases). Germline CDR1 is SEHNR and CDR2 is FQNEAQ (reference sequence). There are 15 residues in the CDR3. V dropped 5 bases and J dropped 3 bases, with 14 bases sitting between them. The CDR3 is CASSPLSGLYNEQFF. Here the CDR3 DNA reads TGTGCCAGCAGCCCCCTCAGCGGGCTCTACAATGAGCAGTTCTTC. Complete variable domain (other parts from reference TRBV7-9 and TRBJ2-1): DTGVSQNPRHKITKRGQNVTFRCDPISEHNRLYWYRQTLGQGPEFLTYFQNEAQLEKSRLLSDRFSAERPKGSFSTLEIQRTEQGDSAMYLCASSPLSGLYNEQFFGPGTRLTVL.

The chain joins TRBV4-1 to TRBJ2-5, with 8 bases matching TRBD1. The CDR3 loop spans 17 amino acids. The V gene end was trimmed by 3 bases and the J gene end by 5 bases; junction bases not matched to a gene: 14. Per the germline V gene, CDR1 is MGHRA and CDR2 is YSYEKL. The chain's CDR3 is CASSQRTGPKYGETQYF. Here the CDR3 DNA reads TGCGCCAGCAGCCAGCGGACAGGGCCCAAGTACGGTGAGACCCAGTACTTC.

The rearrangement joins TRBV5-6 to TRBJ2-1; 8 bases are shared with TRBD2. This CDR3 contains 17 residues. CDR1 SGHDT and CDR2 YYEEEE come from the germline V gene. Unmatched junction bases numbered 9, after V lost 3 bases and J lost 1 base. For the CDR3, the DNA is TGTGCCAGCAGCTCCACGGCGGCGGGAGGTTCCTACAATGAGCAGTTCTTC. It codes for CASSSTAAGGSYNEQFF.

The rearrangement links TRBV11-2 to TRBJ2-2; a possible D gene is TRBD1 (5 bases). V shed 1 base and J shed 11 bases, with 17 bases lying between them. Germline CDR1 SGHAT, CDR2 FQNNGV. The CDR3 is made up of 15 amino acids. In DNA form, the CDR3 reads TGTGCCAGCAGCTTAGGTGTTGGCGACAGTCATGAGCTGTTTTTT. Translation: CASSLGVGDSHELFF. Complete variable domain (other parts from reference TRBV11-2 and TRBJ2-2): EAGVAQSPRYKIIEKRQSVAFWCNPISGHATLYWYQQILGQGPKLLIQFQNNGVVDDSQLPKDRFSAERLKGVDSTLKIQPAKLEDSAVYLCASSLGVGDSHELFFGEGSRLTVL.

The chain joins TRBV30 to TRBJ2-5; TRBD2 matches 16 bases. Trimming cost V 1 base and J 4 bases; bases outside gene matches: 6. CDR3 length: 17 residues. The germline V gene encodes CDR1 GTSNPN and CDR2 SVGIG (reference sequence). CDR3 nucleotide sequence: TGTGCCTGGAGTGCGGGACTAGCGGGAGGGCCGGGAGAGACCCAGTACTTC. Protein product: CAWSAGLAGGPGETQYF.

CDR3 sequence reads: CASSPYLGVTYNEQFF. Here the CDR3 DNA reads TGCGCCAGCAGCCCTTACCTAGGAGTCACCTACAATGAGCAGTTCTTC. The chain carries TRBV5-1 and TRBJ2-1; D is unclear. In germline, CDR1 is SGHRS, CDR2 YFSETQ. V was clipped by 4 bases and J by 2 bases, with 16 bases between them. The CDR3 is 16 residues long. Using reference TRBV5-1 and TRBJ2-1 for the parts outside the CDR3, the full variable domain is KAGVTQTPRYLIKTRGQQVTLSCSPISGHRSVSWYQQTPGQGLQFLFEYFSETQRNKGNFPGRFSGRQFSNSRSEMNVSTLELGDSALYLCASSPYLGVTYNEQFFGPGTRLTVL.

The chain recombines TRBV6-5 with TRBJ2-2, with D tentatively TRBD1 (6 bases). The V and J ends lost 2 bases and 7 bases respectively, with 8 bases between them. CDR1 is MNHEY and CDR2 is SVGAGI in the germline V gene. The CDR3 is 13 amino acids. As DNA, the CDR3 is TGTGCCAGCAGTTACAAGGGGGACGGGGAGCTGTTTTTT. This codes for CASSYKGDGELFF.

V and J are TRBV6-6 and TRBJ2-2; D ambiguous. The CDR3 is 15 residues long. Germline lookup yields CDR1 MNHNY and CDR2 SVGAGI (reference sequence). The V gene lost 4 bases and the J gene lost 5 bases, with 14 bases spanning the gap. DNA of the CDR3: TGTGCCAGCAGTTCTACCGACATCGGAACCGGGGAGCTGTTTTTT. Translating it yields CASSSTDIGTGELFF.

The rearrangement links TRBV6-5 to TRBJ2-3; the D gene is possibly TRBD2 (5 bases). Germline CDR1 is MNHEY and CDR2 is SVGAGI. V was shortened by 5 bases and J by 6 bases, with 12 bases between the two germline ends. There are 13 residues in the CDR3. CDR3 coding DNA: TGTGCCAGCAGTCCAGACTATGCGGATACGCAGTATTTT. Amino acid sequence: CASSPDYADTQYF.

CDR3 coding DNA: TGTGCCAGCAGCGTAGGCGATACAGGGGTGACCGGGGAGCTGTTTTTT. Protein: CASSVGDTGVTGELFF. The rearrangement joins TRBV9 to TRBJ2-2; the match to TRBD1 covers 7 bases. Looked up from germline, CDR1 is SGDLS and CDR2 is YYNGEE. J was trimmed by 5 bases and V by 0 bases; bases with no gene match: 7. CDR3 length: 16 amino acids.

The chain links TRBV7-9 to TRBJ2-2; D is perhaps TRBD1 (6 bases). Trimming left V 5 bases short and J 5 bases short, with 15 bases between. The CDR3 consists of 15 residues. Germline-derived CDR1 and CDR2 are SEHNR and FQNEAQ (reference sequence). The CDR3 DNA reads as TGTGCCAGCAGCCATCCGGGACAAAGGACCGGGGAGCTGTTTTTT. It yields the protein CASSHPGQRTGELFF.

V gene TRBV27 combines with J gene TRBJ2-1; D is perhaps TRBD1 (6 bases). Trimming took 0 bases from V and 10 from J, leaving 13 bases between them. The CDR3 is 14 amino acids. The V gene's germline CDR1 is MNHEY and CDR2 SMNVEV (reference sequence). The CDR3 bases are TGTGCCAGCAGTTTATCGAATTGGGGGACAGAGCAGTTCTTC. Protein sequence: CASSLSNWGTEQFF.

The gene calls are TRBV9 and TRBJ2-3; 11 nucleotides agree with TRBD2. This CDR3 has 16 residues. CDR1 SGDLS and CDR2 YYNGEE come from the germline V gene. V lost 4 bases and J lost 0; bases outside the gene matches: 4. The CDR3 bases are TGTGCCAGCAGCCTAGGGACTAGCGGTAGCACAGATACGCAGTATTTT. It translates to CASSLGTSGSTDTQYF.

The chain couples TRBV30 to TRBJ2-7; maybe TRBD1 (6 bases). The ends were cut back, 2 bases at V and 7 bases at J, with 24 bases in the middle. CDR1 and CDR2 from the germline V gene are GTSNPN and SVGIG (reference sequence). The CDR3 length is 16 residues. In DNA, the CDR3 is TGTGCCTGGAGTTCTACTCCCGGGACAATCAGTGGGGAGCAGTACTTC. Protein: CAWSSTPGTISGEQYF.

The V gene is TRBV6-5, the J gene TRBJ2-2; D unresolved. The V and J ends lost 5 bases and 5 bases respectively, with 9 bases between them. Looked up from germline, CDR1 is MNHEY and CDR2 is SVGAGI. CDR3 size: 13 residues. The CDR3 DNA follows: TGTGCCAGCAGTCCTACCACTACCGGGGAGCTGTTTTTT. Protein: CASSPTTTGELFF.